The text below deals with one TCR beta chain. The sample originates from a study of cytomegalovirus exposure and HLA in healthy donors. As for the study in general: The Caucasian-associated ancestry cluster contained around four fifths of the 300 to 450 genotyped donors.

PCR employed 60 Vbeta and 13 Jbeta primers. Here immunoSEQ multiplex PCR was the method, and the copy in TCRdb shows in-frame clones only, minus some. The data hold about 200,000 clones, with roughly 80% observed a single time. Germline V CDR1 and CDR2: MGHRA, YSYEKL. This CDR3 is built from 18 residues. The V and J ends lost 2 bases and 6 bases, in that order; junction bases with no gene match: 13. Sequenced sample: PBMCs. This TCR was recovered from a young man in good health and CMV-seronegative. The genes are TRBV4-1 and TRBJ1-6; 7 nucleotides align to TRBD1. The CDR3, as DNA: TGCGCCAGCAGCCAATTCCCGCCGCCGGGGACAGCTAATTCACCCCTCCACTTT. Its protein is CASSQFPPPGTANSPLHF.